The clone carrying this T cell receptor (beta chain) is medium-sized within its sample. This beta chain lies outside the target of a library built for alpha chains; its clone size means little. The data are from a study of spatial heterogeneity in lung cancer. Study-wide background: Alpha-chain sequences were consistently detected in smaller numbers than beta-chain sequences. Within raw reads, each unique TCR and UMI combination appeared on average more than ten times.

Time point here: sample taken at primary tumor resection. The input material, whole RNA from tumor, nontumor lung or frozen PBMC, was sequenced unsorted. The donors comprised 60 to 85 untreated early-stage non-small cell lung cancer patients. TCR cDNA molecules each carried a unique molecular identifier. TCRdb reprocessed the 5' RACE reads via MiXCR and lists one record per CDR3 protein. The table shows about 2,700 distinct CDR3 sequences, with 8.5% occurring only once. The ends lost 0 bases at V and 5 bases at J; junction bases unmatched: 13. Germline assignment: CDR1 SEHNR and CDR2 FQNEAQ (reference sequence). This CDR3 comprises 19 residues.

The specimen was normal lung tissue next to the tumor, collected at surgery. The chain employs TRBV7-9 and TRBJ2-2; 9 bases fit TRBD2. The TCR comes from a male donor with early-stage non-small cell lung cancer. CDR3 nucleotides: TGTGCCAGCAGCTTAGCGCTCCCCGCTAGCGGGACCCGAACCGGGGAGCTGTTTTTT. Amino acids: CASSLALPASGTRTGELFF.